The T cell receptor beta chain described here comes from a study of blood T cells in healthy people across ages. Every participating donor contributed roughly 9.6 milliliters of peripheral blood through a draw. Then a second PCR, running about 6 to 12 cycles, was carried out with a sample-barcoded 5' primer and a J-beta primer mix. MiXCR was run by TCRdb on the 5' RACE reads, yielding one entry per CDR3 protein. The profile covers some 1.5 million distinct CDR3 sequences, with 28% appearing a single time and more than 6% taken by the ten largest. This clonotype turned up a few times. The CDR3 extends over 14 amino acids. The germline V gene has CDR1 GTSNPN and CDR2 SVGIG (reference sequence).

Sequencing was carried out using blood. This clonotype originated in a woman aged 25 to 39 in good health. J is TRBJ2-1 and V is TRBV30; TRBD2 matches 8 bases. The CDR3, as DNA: TGTGCGAGCGGGGGCCCTGCGACGTCCAATGAGCAGTTCTTC. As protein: CASGGPATSNEQFF.